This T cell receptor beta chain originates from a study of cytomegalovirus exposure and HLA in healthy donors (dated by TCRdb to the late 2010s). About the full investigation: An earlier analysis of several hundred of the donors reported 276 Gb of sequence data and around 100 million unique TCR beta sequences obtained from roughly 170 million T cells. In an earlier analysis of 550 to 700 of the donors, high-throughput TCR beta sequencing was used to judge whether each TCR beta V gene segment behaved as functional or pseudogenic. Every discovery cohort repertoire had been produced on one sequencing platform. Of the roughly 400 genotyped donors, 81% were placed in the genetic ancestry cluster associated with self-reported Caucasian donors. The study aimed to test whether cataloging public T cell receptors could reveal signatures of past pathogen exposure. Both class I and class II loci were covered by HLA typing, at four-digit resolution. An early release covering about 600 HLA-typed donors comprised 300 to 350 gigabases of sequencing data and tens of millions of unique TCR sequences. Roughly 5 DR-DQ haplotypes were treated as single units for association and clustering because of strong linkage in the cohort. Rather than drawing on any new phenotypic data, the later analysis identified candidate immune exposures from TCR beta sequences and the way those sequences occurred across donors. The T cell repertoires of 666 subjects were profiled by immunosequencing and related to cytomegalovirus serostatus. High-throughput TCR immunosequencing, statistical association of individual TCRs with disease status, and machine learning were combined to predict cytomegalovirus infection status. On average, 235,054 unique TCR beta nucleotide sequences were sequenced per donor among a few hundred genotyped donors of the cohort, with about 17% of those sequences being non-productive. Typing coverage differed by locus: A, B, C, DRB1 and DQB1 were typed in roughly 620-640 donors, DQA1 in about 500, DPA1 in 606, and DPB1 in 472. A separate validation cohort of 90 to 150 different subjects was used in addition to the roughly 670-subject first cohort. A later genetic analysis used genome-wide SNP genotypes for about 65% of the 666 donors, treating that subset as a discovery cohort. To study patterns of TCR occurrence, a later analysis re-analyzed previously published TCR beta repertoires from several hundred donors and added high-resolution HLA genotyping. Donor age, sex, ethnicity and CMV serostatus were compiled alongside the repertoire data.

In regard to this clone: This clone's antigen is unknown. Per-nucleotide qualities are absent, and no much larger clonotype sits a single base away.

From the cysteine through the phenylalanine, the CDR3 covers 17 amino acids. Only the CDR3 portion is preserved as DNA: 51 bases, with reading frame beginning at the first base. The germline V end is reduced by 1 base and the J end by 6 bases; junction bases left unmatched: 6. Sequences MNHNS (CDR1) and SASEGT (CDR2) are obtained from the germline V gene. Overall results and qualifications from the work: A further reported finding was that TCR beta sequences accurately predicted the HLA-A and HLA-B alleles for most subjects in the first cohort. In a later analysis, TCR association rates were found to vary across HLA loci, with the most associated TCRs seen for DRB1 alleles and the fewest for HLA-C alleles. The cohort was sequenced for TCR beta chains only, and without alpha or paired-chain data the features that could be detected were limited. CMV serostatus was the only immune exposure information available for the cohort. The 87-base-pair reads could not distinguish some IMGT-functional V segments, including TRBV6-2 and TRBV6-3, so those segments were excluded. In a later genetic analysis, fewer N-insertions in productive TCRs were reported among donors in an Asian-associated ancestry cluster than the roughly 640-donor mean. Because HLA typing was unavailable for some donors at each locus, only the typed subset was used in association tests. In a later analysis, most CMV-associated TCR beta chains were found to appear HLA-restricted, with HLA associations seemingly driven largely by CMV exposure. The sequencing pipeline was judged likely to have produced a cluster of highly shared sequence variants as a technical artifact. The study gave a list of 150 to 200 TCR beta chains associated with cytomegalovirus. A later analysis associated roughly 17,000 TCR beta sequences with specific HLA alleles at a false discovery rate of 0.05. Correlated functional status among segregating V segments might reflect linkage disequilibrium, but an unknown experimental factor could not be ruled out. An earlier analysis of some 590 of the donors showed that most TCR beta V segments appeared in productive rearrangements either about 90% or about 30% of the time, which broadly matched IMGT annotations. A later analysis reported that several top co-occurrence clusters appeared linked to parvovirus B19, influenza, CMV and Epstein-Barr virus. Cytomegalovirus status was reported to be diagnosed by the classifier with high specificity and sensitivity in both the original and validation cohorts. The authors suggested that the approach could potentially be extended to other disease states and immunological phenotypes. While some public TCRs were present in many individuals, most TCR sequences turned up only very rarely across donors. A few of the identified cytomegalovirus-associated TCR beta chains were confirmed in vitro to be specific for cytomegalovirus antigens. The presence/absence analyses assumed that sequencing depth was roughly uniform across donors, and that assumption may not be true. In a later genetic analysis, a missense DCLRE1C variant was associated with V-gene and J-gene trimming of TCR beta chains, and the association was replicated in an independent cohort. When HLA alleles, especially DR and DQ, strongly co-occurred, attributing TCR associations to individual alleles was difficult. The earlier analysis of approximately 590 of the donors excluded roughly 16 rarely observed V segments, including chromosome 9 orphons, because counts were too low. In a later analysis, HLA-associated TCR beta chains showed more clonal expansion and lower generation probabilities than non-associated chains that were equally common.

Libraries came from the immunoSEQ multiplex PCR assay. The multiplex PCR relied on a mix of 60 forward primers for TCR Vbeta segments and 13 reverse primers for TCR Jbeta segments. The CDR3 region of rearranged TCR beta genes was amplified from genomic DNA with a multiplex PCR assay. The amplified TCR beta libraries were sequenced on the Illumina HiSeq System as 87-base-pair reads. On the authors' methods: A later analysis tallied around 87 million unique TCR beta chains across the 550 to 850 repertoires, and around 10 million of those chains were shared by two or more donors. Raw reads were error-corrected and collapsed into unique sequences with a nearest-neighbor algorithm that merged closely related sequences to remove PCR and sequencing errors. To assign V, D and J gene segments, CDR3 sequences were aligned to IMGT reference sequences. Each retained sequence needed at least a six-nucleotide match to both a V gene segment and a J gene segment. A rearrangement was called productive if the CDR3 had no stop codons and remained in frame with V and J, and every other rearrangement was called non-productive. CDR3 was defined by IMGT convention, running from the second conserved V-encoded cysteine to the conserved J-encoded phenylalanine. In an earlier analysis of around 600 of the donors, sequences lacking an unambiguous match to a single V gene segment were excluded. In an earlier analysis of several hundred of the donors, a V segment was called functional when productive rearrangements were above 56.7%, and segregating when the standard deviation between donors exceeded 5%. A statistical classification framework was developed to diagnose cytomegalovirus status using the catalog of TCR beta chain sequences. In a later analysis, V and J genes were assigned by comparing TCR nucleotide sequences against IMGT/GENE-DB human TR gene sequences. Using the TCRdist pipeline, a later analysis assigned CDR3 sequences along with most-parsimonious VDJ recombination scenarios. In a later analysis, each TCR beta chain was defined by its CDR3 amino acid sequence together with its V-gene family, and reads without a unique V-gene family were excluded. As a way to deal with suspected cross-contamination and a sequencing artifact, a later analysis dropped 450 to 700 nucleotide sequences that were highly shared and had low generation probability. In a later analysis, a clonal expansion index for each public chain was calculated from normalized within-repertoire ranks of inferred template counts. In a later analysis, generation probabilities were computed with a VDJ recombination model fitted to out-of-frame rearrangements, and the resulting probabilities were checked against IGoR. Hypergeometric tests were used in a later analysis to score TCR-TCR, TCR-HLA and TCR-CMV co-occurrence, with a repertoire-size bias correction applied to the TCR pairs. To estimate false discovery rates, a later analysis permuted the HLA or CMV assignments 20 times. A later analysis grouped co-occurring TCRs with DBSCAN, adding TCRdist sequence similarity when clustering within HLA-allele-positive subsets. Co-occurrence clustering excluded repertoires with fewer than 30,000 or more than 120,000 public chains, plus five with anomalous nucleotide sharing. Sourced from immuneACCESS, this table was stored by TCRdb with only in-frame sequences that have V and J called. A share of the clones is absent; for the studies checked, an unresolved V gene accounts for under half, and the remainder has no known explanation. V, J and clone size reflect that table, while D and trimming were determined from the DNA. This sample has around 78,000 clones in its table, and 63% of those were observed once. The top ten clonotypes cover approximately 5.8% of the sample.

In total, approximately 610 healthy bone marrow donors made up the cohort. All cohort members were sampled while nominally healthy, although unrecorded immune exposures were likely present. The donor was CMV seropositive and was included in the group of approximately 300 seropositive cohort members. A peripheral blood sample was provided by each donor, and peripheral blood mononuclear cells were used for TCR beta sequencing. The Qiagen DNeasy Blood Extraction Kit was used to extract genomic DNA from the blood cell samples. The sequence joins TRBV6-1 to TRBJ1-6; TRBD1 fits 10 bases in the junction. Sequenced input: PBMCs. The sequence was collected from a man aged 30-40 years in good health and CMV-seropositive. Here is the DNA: TGTGCCAGCAGTGAAGGTCCCGGGACAGGGGTTAATTCACCCCTCCACTTT. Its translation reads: CASSEGPGTGVNSPLHF.